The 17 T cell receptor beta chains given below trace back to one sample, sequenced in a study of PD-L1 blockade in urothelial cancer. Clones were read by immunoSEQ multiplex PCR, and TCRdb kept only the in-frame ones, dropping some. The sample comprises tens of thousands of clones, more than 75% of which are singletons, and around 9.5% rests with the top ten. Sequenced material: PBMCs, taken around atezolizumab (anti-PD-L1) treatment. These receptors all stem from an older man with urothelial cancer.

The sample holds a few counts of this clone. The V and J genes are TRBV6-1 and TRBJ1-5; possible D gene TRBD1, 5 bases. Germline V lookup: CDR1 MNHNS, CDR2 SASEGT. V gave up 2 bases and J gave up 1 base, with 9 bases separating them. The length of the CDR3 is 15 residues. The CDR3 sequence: CASSEYRNSNQPQHF. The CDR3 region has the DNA TGTGCCAGCAGTGAATACAGGAACAGCAATCAGCCCCAGCATTTT.

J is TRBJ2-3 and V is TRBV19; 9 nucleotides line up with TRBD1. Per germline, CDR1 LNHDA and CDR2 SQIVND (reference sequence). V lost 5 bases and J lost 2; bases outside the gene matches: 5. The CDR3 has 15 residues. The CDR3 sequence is CASSGGTGYTDTQYF. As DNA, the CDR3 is TGTGCCAGTAGTGGTGGGACAGGGTACACAGATACGCAGTATTTT. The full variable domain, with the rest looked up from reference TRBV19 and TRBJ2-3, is DGGITQSPKYLFRKEGQNVTLSCEQNLNHDAMYWYRQDPGQGLRLIYYSQIVNDFQKGDIAEGYSVSREKKESFPLTVTSAQKNPTAFYLCASSGGTGYTDTQYFGPGTRLTVL.

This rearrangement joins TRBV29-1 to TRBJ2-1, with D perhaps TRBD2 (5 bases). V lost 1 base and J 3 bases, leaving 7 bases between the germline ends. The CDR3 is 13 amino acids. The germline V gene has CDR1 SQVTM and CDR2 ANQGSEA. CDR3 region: CSVEVTNYNEQFF. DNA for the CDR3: TGCAGCGTTGAAGTGACTAACTACAATGAGCAGTTCTTC.

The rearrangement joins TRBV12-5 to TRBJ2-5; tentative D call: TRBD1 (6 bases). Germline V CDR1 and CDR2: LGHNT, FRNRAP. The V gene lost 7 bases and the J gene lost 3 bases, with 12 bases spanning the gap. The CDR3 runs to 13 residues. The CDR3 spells CASAGDNEETQYF. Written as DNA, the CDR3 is TGTGCTAGTGCCGGGGACAATGAAGAGACCCAGTACTTC.

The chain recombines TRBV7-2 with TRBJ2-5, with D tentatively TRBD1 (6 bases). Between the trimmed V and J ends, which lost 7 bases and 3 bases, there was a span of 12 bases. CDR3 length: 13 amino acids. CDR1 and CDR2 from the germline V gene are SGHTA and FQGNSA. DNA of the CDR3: TGTGCCAGCAACCTAGGGGGAGAAGAGACCCAGTACTTC. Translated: CASNLGGEETQYF.

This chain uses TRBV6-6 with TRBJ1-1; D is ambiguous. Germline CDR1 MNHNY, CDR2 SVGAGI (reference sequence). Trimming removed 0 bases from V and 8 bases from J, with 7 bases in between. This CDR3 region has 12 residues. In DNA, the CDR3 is TGTGCCAGCAGTTACTCCGGTCCAGAAGCTTTCTTT. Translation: CASSYSGPEAFF.

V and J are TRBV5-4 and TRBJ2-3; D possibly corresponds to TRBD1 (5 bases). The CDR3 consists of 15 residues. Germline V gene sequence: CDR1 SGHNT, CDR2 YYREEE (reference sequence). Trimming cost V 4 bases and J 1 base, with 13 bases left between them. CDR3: CASSPRQLGTDTQYF. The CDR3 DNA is TGTGCCAGCAGCCCTAGACAGCTAGGCACAGATACGCAGTATTTT.

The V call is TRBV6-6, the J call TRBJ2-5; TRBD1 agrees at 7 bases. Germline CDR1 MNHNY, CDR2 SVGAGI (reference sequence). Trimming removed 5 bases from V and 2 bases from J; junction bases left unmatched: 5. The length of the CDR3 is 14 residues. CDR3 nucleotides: TGTGCCAGCAGTGCAACAGGGGATCAAGAGACCCAGTACTTC. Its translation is CASSATGDQETQYF.

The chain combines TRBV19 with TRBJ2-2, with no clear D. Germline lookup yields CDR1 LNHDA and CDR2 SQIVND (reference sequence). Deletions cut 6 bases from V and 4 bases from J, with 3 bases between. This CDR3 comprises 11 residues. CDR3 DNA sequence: TGTGCCAGTAGCTTCACCGGGGAGCTGTTTTTT. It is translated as CASSFTGELFF.

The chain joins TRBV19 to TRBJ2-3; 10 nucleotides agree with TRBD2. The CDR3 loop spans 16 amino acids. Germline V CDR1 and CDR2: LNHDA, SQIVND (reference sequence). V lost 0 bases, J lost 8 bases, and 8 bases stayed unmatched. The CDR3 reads CASSIEVSGGAGTQYF. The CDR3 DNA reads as TGTGCCAGTAGTATAGAAGTCAGCGGGGGGGCGGGTACGCAGTATTTT.

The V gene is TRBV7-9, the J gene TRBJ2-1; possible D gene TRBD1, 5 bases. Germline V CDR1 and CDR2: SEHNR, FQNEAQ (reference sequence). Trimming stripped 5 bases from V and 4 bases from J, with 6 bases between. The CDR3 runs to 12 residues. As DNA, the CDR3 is TGTGCCAGCAGCCGACAGTACAATGAGCAGTTCTTC. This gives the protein CASSRQYNEQFF.

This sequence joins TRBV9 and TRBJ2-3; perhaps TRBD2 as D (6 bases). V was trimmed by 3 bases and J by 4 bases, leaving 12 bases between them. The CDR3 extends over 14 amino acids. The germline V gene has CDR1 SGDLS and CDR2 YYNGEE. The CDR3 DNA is TGTGCCAGCAGCGACCTCGGGGGTGCAGATACGCAGTATTTT. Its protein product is CASSDLGGADTQYF.

The CDR3 here is CASSSPGLINTIYF. The CDR3 coding sequence is TGTGCCAGCAGCTCCCCGGGACTTATAAACACCATATATTTT. This chain joins TRBV7-2 and TRBJ1-3; possibly TRBD1 for D (5 bases). V was cut by 4 bases and J by 6 bases, with 13 bases left in between. Germline CDR1 SGHTA, CDR2 FQGNSA. The length of the CDR3 is 14 residues.

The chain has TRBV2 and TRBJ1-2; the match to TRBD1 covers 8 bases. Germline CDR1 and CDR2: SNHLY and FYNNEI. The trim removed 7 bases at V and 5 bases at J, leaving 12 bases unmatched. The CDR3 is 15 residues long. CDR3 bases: TGTGCCAGCAAGGGAAGCCAGGGGGCTACTTATGGCTACACCTTC. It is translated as CASKGSQGATYGYTF.

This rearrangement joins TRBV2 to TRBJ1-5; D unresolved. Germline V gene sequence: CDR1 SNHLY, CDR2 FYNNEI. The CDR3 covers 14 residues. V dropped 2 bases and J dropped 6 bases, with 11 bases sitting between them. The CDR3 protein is CASSENSRVQPQHF. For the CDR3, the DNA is TGTGCCAGCAGTGAAAACTCTCGTGTTCAGCCCCAGCATTTT.

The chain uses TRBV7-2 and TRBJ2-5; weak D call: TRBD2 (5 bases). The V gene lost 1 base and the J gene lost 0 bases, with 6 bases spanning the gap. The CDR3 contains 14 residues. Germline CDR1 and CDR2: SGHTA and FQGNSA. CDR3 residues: CASSLVGDQETQYF. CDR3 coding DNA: TGTGCCAGCAGCTTAGTGGGAGACCAAGAGACCCAGTACTTC.

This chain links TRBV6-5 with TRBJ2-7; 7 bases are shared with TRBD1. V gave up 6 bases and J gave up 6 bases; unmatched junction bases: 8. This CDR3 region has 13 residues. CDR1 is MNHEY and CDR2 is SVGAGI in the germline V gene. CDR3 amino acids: CASSLPGQVEQYF. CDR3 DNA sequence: TGTGCCAGCAGCTTACCCGGACAGGTCGAGCAGTACTTC.